This T cell receptor beta chain was recorded in a study of spatial heterogeneity in lung cancer. Across the study: Consistent detection of more beta-chain than alpha-chain sequences was observed. Whole-study results and caveats: Tumor TCRs that were ubiquitous and expanded showed up in blood more at resection than follow-up.

TCRdb ran MiXCR on the 5' RACE reads and lists one entry per CDR3 protein. Among some 21,000 distinct CDR3 sequences listed, 3.5% to 5% were seen once. Indicated time point: sample taken at primary tumor resection. The study sequenced unsorted whole RNA from tumor, nontumor lung or frozen PBMC. This clonotype was recorded many times. Its antigen is unidentified. This CDR3 has 14 residues. Looked up from germline, CDR1 is LGHNA and CDR2 is YSLEER. Trimming removed 5 bases from V and 6 bases from J; junction bases left unmatched: 9. The chain is built from TRBV4-3 and TRBJ2-5, with 7 positions matching TRBD2. The sequence was obtained from a male donor with early-stage non-small cell lung cancer. The source material was PBMCs, sampled at surgery. The CDR3 DNA is TGCGCCAGCAGCTCGGCCGGGAGGTCGAAGACCCAGTACTTC. Protein product: CASSSAGRSKTQYF.